Below are 25 T cell receptor beta chains sequenced from a single sample in a study of technical replicates of blood from four donors. Generated by immunoSEQ multiplex PCR, the TCRdb table keeps only in-frame clones and is missing some. Of about 76,000 clones listed, 94% are singletons. Sequenced material: T cells isolated from PBMCs. The receptors were sampled from a human donor in good health.

V and J are TRBV5-1 and TRBJ1-1, with D possibly being TRBD1 (6 bases). The CDR3 consists of 14 residues. Germline-derived CDR1 and CDR2 are SGHRS and YFSETQ. V lost 6 bases and J 9 bases, leaving 21 bases between the germline ends. The CDR3 protein is CASTDNRELAQAFF. As DNA, the CDR3 is TGCGCCAGCACCGATAACAGGGAACTCGCCCAAGCTTTCTTT.

The V call is TRBV13, the J call TRBJ2-1, with 10 positions matching TRBD1. Germline lookup yields CDR1 PRHDT and CDR2 FYEKMQ (reference sequence). Trimming at V came to 3 bases and at J to 7 bases, leaving 6 bases not matched to a gene. This CDR3 has 15 residues. In nucleotides, the CDR3 is TGTGCCAGCAGCTTCCGGGACAGGGGACAAAATGAGCAGTTCTTC. Protein sequence: CASSFRDRGQNEQFF.

The chain recombines TRBV9 with TRBJ2-2, with D possibly TRBD1 on 5 matching bases. Trimming left V 3 bases short and J 5 bases short, with 20 bases between. There are 17 residues in the CDR3. From germline, CDR1 is SGDLS and CDR2 YYNGEE. As DNA, the CDR3 is TGTGCCAGCAGCGAGGGGATTGGGGCGCCAGGGACCGGGGAGCTGTTTTTT. Amino acid sequence: CASSEGIGAPGTGELFF.

This clone was observed a handful of times. V is TRBV6-1 and J is TRBJ1-2, with TRBD1 matching 7 bases. With 6 bases clipped from V and 6 bases from J, the junction kept 10 bases outside the gene matches. CDR1 and CDR2 (germline): MNHNS, SASEGT. CDR3 length equals 14 residues. The DNA for the CDR3 is TGTGCCAGCAGAGAGGGAGACAGGGTGGATGGCTACACCTTC. Its translation is CASREGDRVDGYTF.

This chain links TRBV10-3 with TRBJ2-7; weak D call: TRBD2 (6 bases). From germline, CDR1 is ENHRY and CDR2 SYGVKD. The CDR3 covers 18 residues. V lost 0 bases to trimming and J lost 0 bases, with 18 bases between them. The CDR3 DNA is TGTGCCATCAGTGAGTCGAGTTTCTGGGAGGAAAGCTCCTACGAGCAGTACTTC. Its protein product is CAISESSFWEESSYEQYF.

The chain couples TRBV5-1 to TRBJ1-1, with TRBD1 identical over 8 bases. V trimming: 4 bases; J trimming: 7 bases; junction bases outside the gene matches: 12. The CDR3 spans 15 residues. Germline values: CDR1 SGHRS, CDR2 YFSETQ. The CDR3 sequence is CASSTYYQGAIEAFF. The CDR3 DNA sequence: TGCGCCAGCAGCACCTACTACCAGGGGGCCATTGAAGCTTTCTTT.

The table lists this clone with a count of one. This chain joins TRBV7-2 and TRBJ2-1; TRBD2 matches at 13 bases. CDR3 length: 19 residues. CDR1 and CDR2 from the germline V gene are SGHTA and FQGNSA. The junction had 9 bases not matched to a gene; V was cut back by 4 bases and J by 0 bases. The CDR3 DNA sequence: TGTGCCAGCAGCTCGCGACTAGCGGGAGGCCCTAGCTCCTACAATGAGCAGTTCTTC. Its protein product is CASSSRLAGGPSSYNEQFF. Looking up the rest from reference TRBV7-2 and TRBJ2-1 gives the full variable domain: GAGVSQSPSNKVTEKGKDVELRCDPISGHTALYWYRQSLGQGLEFLIYFQGNSAPDKSGLPSDRFSAERTGGSVSTLTIQRTQQEDSAVYLCASSSRLAGGPSSYNEQFFGPGTRLTVL.

V and J are TRBV5-1 and TRBJ2-7, with D perhaps TRBD2 (6 bases). The V gene's germline CDR1 is SGHRS and CDR2 YFSETQ. V lost 1 base and J lost 6, with 8 bases in between. The CDR3 loop spans 12 amino acids. The DNA of the CDR3 is TGCGCCAGCAGCTTGTCGGGAGCCGAGCAGTACTTC. This encodes CASSLSGAEQYF.

The gene calls are TRBV9 and TRBJ1-1; 9 nucleotides align to TRBD1. The CDR3 is 15 amino acids. J lost 2 bases, V lost 2 bases, and 4 bases had no gene match. Germline-derived CDR1 and CDR2 are SGDLS and YYNGEE. The CDR3 region has the DNA TGTGCCAGCAGCGTTACAGGGGGCTTTAACACTGAAGCTTTCTTT. Translated, it gives CASSVTGGFNTEAFF.

This rearrangement joins TRBV12-5 to TRBJ1-2, with TRBD1 matching 7 bases. Trimming cost V 2 bases and J 4 bases; bases outside gene matches: 4. CDR3 length: 14 residues. Germline-derived CDR1 and CDR2 are LGHNT and FRNRAP. CDR3 DNA: TGTGCTAGTGGTTTGTCCAGGGGGTCCTATGGCTACACCTTC. Its translation: CASGLSRGSYGYTF.

This clone was seen a handful of times. The chain couples TRBV7-3 to TRBJ2-1; possible D gene TRBD2, 6 bases. This CDR3 region has 14 residues. Trimming removed 6 bases from V and 4 bases from J, with 13 bases in between. Germline CDR1 and CDR2: SGHTA and FQGTGA. CDR3 protein: CASSFGGGYNEQFF. CDR3 in DNA: TGTGCCAGCAGTTTCGGGGGAGGTTACAATGAGCAGTTCTTC.

This chain connects TRBV11-2 to TRBJ2-1; TRBD2 matches at 8 bases. Germline values: CDR1 SGHAT, CDR2 FQNNGV. Trimming removed 4 bases from V and 8 bases from J; junction bases left unmatched: 4. The CDR3 is 13 residues long. This chain's CDR3 is CASSYGTSYEQFF. DNA of the CDR3: TGTGCCAGCAGCTACGGGACTAGTTATGAGCAGTTCTTC.

CDR3 amino acids: CASTPLVGGGGTGELFF. The CDR3 region has the DNA TGCGCCAGCACGCCTTTGGTGGGCGGGGGGGGCACCGGGGAGCTGTTTTTT. The chain has TRBV5-1 and TRBJ2-2; 9 nucleotides match TRBD2. Germline lookup yields CDR1 SGHRS and CDR2 YFSETQ. The CDR3 loop spans 17 amino acids. V dropped 6 bases and J dropped 4; count of bases not matched to a gene: 13. Full variable domain (rest looked up from reference TRBV5-1 and TRBJ2-2): KAGVTQTPRYLIKTRGQQVTLSCSPISGHRSVSWYQQTPGQGLQFLFEYFSETQRNKGNFPGRFSGRQFSNSRSEMNVSTLELGDSALYLCASTPLVGGGGTGELFFGEGSRLTVL.

The V and J genes are TRBV10-3 and TRBJ2-7, with D maybe TRBD1 (7 bases). Germline V CDR1 and CDR2: ENHRY, SYGVKD. Between the trimmed V and J ends, which lost 8 bases and 9 bases, there was a span of 17 bases. The CDR3 consists of 12 residues. CDR3 nucleotide sequence: TGTGCCATCCAGGGGGGCCCCCACGGGCAGTACTTC. Translation: CAIQGGPHGQYF.

This sequence joins TRBV5-1 and TRBJ2-7, with 9 bases identical to TRBD2. V lost 0 bases to trimming and J lost 6 bases; unmatched junction nucleotides: 7. The V gene's germline CDR1 is SGHRS and CDR2 YFSETQ. The CDR3 has 15 residues. This chain's CDR3 is CASSLVGSGSPEQYF. The CDR3 nucleotides are TGCGCCAGCAGCTTGGTTGGTAGCGGGAGCCCCGAGCAGTACTTC.

The genes are TRBV6-1 and TRBJ1-2; the D gene is possibly TRBD1 (6 bases). Germline CDR1 MNHNS, CDR2 SASEGT. The CDR3 has 15 amino acids. V gave up 1 base and J gave up 4 bases, with 13 bases separating them. The CDR3 nucleotides read TGTGCCAGCAGTGAAGGACAGGTTTTGAGCTATGGCTACACCTTC. It encodes CASSEGQVLSYGYTF.

The chain joins TRBV12-5 to TRBJ2-3; the D gene is possibly TRBD1 (6 bases). Germline V gives CDR1 LGHNT, CDR2 FRNRAP. The V and J ends lost 6 bases and 5 bases respectively, with 12 bases between them. The CDR3 length is 13 residues. The DNA for the CDR3 is TGTGCTAGTGGACCCCGAGGGGGAGATACGCAGTATTTT. Its protein is CASGPRGGDTQYF.

The V gene is TRBV5-1, the J gene TRBJ2-1, with 10 nucleotides matching TRBD1. Germline assignment: CDR1 SGHRS and CDR2 YFSETQ. With 5 bases clipped from V and 4 bases from J, the junction kept 3 bases outside the gene matches. This CDR3 has 14 residues. The CDR3 spells CASRGDRGYNEQFF. CDR3 in DNA: TGCGCCAGCAGGGGGGACAGGGGATACAATGAGCAGTTCTTC.

The rearrangement joins TRBV2 to TRBJ2-7, with TRBD1 identical over 9 bases. The CDR3 is 14 amino acids. Trimming removed 7 bases from V and 6 bases from J; junction bases left unmatched: 10. CDR1 SNHLY and CDR2 FYNNEI come from the germline V gene. The CDR3 DNA reads as TGTGCCAGCAAACACGACAGGGGGTTATTCGAGCAGTACTTC. Its protein product is CASKHDRGLFEQYF.

This chain uses TRBV9 with TRBJ2-2, with a tentative D call TRBD2 (6 bases). Germline assignment: CDR1 SGDLS and CDR2 YYNGEE. The CDR3 sequence is 15 residues long. V was shortened by 1 base and J by 3 bases, with 10 bases between the two germline ends. CDR3 loop: CASSVTRRDTGELFF. CDR3 bases: TGTGCCAGCAGCGTAACTAGGAGGGACACCGGGGAGCTGTTTTTT.

The V and J genes are TRBV19 and TRBJ2-1; 7 bases align to TRBD2. The CDR3 consists of 14 residues. Germline assignment: CDR1 LNHDA and CDR2 SQIVND (reference sequence). Losses at the gene ends were 5 bases for V and 3 bases for J; bases not matched to a gene: 4. The chain's CDR3 is CASSPSGVYNEQFF. CDR3 coding DNA: TGTGCCAGTAGTCCAAGCGGGGTCTACAATGAGCAGTTCTTC.

This sequence joins TRBV27 and TRBJ1-1, with D tentatively TRBD1 (5 bases). Deletions cut 0 bases from V and 4 bases from J, with 9 bases between. CDR3 length: 14 residues. Germline-derived CDR1 and CDR2 are MNHEY and SMNVEV (reference sequence). The CDR3 spells CASSLSGTRTEAFF. The CDR3 DNA sequence: TGTGCCAGCAGTTTATCTGGGACTCGCACTGAAGCTTTCTTT.

This sequence joins TRBV7-8 and TRBJ2-3; TRBD2 agrees at 10 bases. The CDR3 extends over 17 amino acids. V dropped 1 base and J dropped 6; count of bases not matched to a gene: 10. The germline V gene encodes CDR1 SGHVS and CDR2 FQNEAQ. The CDR3 sequence is CASSLEPSGSWGDTQYF. CDR3 DNA: TGTGCCAGCAGCTTAGAGCCTAGCGGGAGTTGGGGGGATACGCAGTATTTT.

This clone was detected a few times. This chain uses TRBV5-1 with TRBJ2-7; 9 bases map to TRBD2. The CDR3 is made up of 14 amino acids. V shed 3 bases and J 7 bases; nucleotides not matched to a gene: 8. Looked up from germline, CDR1 is SGHRS and CDR2 is YFSETQ. The CDR3 region is CASSSRTSEEEQYF. For the CDR3, the DNA is TGCGCCAGCAGCTCCAGGACTAGCGAGGAGGAGCAGTACTTC.

The rearrangement uses TRBV7-2 and TRBJ2-1; D not certain. The CDR3 runs to 19 residues. Per the germline V gene, CDR1 is SGHTA and CDR2 is FQGNSA. Trimming removed 0 bases from V and 0 bases from J, with 18 bases in between. CDR3 DNA: TGTGCCAGCAGCTTAGCTTTGGCAAGCGCCTTGGGCTCCTACAATGAGCAGTTCTTC. This gives the protein CASSLALASALGSYNEQFF.